These 2 T cell receptor beta chains originate from one sample sequenced in a study of shared clonotypes between healthy human individuals. Repertoires were generated with immunoSEQ multiplex PCR, while TCRdb's copy carries only in-frame clones and drops some. Of a few million clones listed, approximately 92% are singletons. Naive CD8 isolation took CD45RO-negative cells positively selected for CCR7 and excluded terminally differentiated effector memory CD45RA+ cells. Sequenced sample: naive CD8+ T cells from PBMCs. The receptors shown here come from a man younger than 35 in good health. Some clones in this sample may be carry-over from other donors' samples.

The chain links TRBV9 to TRBJ1-1, with D tentatively TRBD1 (6 bases). The CDR3 is 16 residues long. Germline V gene sequence: CDR1 SGDLS, CDR2 YYNGEE. V lost 3 bases and J lost 0, with 15 bases in between. The CDR3 sequence is CASSAHWTEVNTEAFF. The DNA of the CDR3 is TGTGCCAGCAGCGCCCACTGGACAGAGGTGAACACTGAAGCTTTCTTT.

The rearrangement uses TRBV7-9 and TRBJ2-7, with D unresolved. The germline V gene encodes CDR1 SEHNR and CDR2 FQNEAQ (reference sequence). CDR3 length: 14 amino acids. Trimming removed 4 bases from V and 3 bases from J, with 13 bases in between. The CDR3 nucleotides read TGTGCCAGCAGCTCTTCCTCGGTTCTCTACGAGCAGTACTTC. Residues: CASSSSSVLYEQYF.